A selection of T cell receptor beta chains follows, all from one sample in a study of shared clonotypes between healthy human individuals. The repertoire was sequenced with immunoSEQ multiplex PCR; TCRdb's copy has only in-frame clones and lacks some. The table has about 2.4 million clones, over 85% seen once. Sequencing input: naive CD4+ T cells from PBMCs. These receptors all come from a man between 18 and 35 years old in good health. Some clones in this sample may be carry-over from other donors' samples. Both conserved end residues are trimmed from each CDR3. Size is omitted from some rows. Given values are once, few, many or a class for expanded clones.

clone_size | j_call | v_call | cdr3_aa
once | TRBJ2-5 | TRBV7-9 | ASSYGTLQETQY
NA | TRBJ2-5 | TRBV28 | ASSSLPGTSGRETQY
NA | TRBJ2-4 | TRBV29-1 | SVVLSRDIQY
NA | TRBJ1-4 | TRBV6-1 | ASSGPGGNEKLF
NA | TRBJ1-1 | TRBV7-3 | ASSSTGRDTEAF
NA | TRBJ2-5 | TRBV5-1 | ASSMKAGETQETQY
NA | TRBJ2-2 | TRBV9 | ASSLRDREAGELF
NA | TRBJ2-1 | TRBV18 | ASSLLGAGTVDEQF
NA | TRBJ2-1 | TRBV5-1 | ASSLGVGTGGDEQF
NA | TRBJ2-7 | TRBV7-2 | ASSQDRASYYEQY
NA | TRBJ2-1 | TRBV9 | ASSVAGQSYNEQF
NA | TRBJ2-5 | TRBV11-3 | ASSAEGKETQY
NA | TRBJ1-1 | TRBV27 | ASSFLGQGRVRTEAF
NA | TRBJ1-4 | TRBV6-5 | ASSYSGHRWEKLF
NA | TRBJ2-5 | TRBV6-6 | ASSYGLAGYQETQY
NA | TRBJ2-3 | TRBV15 | ATSGRGASTDTQY
NA | TRBJ2-3 | TRBV6-1 | ASSEKRREGSTDTQY
NA | TRBJ2-7 | TRBV28 | ASSLSGAGATYEQY
few | TRBJ2-5 | TRBV5-1 | ASSLVSGQETQY
NA | TRBJ2-5 | TRBV19 | ASSMRTSTRGETQY
NA | TRBJ2-1 | TRBV10-1 | ASSDFDKDEQF
NA | TRBJ2-1 | TRBV25-1 | ASSESGRVIYNEQF
NA | TRBJ2-3 | TRBV5-1 | ASSWGTGFTDTQY
NA | TRBJ1-2 | TRBV6-6 | ASSPQRETTGYT
NA | TRBJ2-3 | TRBV29-1 | SGRTGGTDTQY
NA | TRBJ2-7 | TRBV29-1 | SVEAFMKGQTSYEQY
NA | TRBJ2-1 | TRBV7-2 | ASSLARTSGRVREQF
NA | TRBJ2-7 | TRBV7-9 | ASRPPPGNSSYEQY
NA | TRBJ1-1 | TRBV5-1 | ASSLQASPNTEAF
once | TRBJ1-1 | TRBV4-2 | ASSQVSGAGTEAF
NA | TRBJ1-2 | TRBV9 | ASSRQGSYGYT
NA | TRBJ2-1 | TRBV13 | ASSRRVPYNEQF